This T cell receptor beta chain was recorded in a study of cytomegalovirus exposure and HLA in healthy donors. The PCR made use of 60 Vbeta and 13 Jbeta primers. Repertoires were generated with immunoSEQ multiplex PCR, while TCRdb's copy carries only in-frame clones and drops some. The data hold some 150,000 clones, with 74% observed a single time. The source material was PBMCs. This TCR derives from a young man in good health and CMV-seronegative.

The CDR3 region is CASGVGGGSYEQYF. The CDR3 coding sequence is TGTGCCAGCGGAGTGGGCGGGGGGTCCTACGAGCAGTACTTC. The V and J genes are TRBV6-6 and TRBJ2-7, with TRBD2 matching over 8 bases. The J segment lost 1 base and the V segment lost 8 bases, leaving 7 bases of the junction unmatched. The germline gives CDR1 MNHNY, CDR2 SVGAGI (reference sequence). The CDR3 is 14 residues long.